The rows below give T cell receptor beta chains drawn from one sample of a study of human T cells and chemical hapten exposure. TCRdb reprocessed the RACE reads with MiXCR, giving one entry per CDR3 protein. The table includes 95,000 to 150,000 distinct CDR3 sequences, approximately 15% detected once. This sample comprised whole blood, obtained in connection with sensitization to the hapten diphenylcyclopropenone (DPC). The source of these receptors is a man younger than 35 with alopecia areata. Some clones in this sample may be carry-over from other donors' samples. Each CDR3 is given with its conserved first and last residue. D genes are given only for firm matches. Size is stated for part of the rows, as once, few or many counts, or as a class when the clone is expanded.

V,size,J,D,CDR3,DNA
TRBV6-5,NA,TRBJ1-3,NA,CASRRDEQGTIYF,TGTGCCAGCAGACGGGACGAACAAGGCACCATATATTTT
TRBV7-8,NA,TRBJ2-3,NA,CASSLARSGRTDTQYF,TGTGCCAGCAGCTTAGCCCGCAGCGGTCGCACAGATACGCAGTATTTT
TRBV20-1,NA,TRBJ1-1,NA,CSARDVGATHLGAKNTEAFF,TGCAGTGCTAGAGATGTCGGGGCTACTCATTTAGGGGCGAAAAACACTGAAGCTTTCTTT
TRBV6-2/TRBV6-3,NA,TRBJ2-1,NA,CASSYGGMGYNEQFF,TGTGCCAGCAGTTACGGGGGAATGGGGTACAATGAGCAGTTCTTC
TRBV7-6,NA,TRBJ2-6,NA,CASSLSGNSGANVLTF,TGTGCCAGCAGCTTATCAGGGAACTCTGGGGCCAACGTCCTGACTTTC
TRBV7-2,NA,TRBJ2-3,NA,CASSLEVGPDTQYF,TGTGCCAGCAGCTTAGAGGTAGGGCCAGATACGCAGTATTTT
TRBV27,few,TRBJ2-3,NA,CASSPGTGIFTDTQFF,TGTGCCAGCAGTCCGGGAACAGGGATATTCACAGATACGCAGTTTTTT
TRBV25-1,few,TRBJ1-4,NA,CASSDWGVATNEKLFF,TGTGCCAGCAGTGATTGGGGTGTAGCAACTAATGAAAAACTGTTTTTT
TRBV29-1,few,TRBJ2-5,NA,CSVLPSNKETQYF,TGCAGCGTTCTTCCTTCGAATAAGGAGACCCAGTACTTC
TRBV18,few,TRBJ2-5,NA,CASSPLKTQYF,TGTGCCAGCTCACCGTTAAAGACCCAGTACTTC
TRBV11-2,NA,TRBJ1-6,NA,CASRRQRRADNSPLHF,TGTGCCAGCAGGCGACAAAGACGGGCCGATAATTCACCCCTCCACTTT
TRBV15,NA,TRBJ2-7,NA,CATSSSRYEQYF,TGTGCCACCAGCAGCAGCCGCTACGAGCAGTACTTC
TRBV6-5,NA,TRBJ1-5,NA,CASSRIRGSNQPQHF,TGTGCCAGCAGTCGTATCAGGGGAAGCAATCAGCCCCAGCATTTT
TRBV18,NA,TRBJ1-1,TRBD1,CASSTGQGNTEAFF,TGTGCCAGCTCCACCGGACAGGGGAACACTGAAGCTTTCTTT
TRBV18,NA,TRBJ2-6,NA,CASSPQPTGSGANVLTF,TGTGCCAGCTCACCACAACCCACAGGGAGCGGGGCCAACGTCCTGACTTTC
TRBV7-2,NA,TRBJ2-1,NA,CASSPDTSSYNEQFF,TGTGCCAGCAGCCCCGACACGAGCTCCTACAATGAGCAGTTCTTC
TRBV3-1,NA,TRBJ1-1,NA,CASSHRGGTEAFF,TGTGCCAGCAGCCACAGGGGAGGCACTGAAGCTTTCTTT
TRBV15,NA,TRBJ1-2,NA,CATSRPGRRYGYTF,TGTGCCACCAGCAGACCGGGGAGACGGTATGGCTACACCTTC
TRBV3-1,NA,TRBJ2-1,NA,CASSQDWRGQYNEQFF,TGTGCCAGCAGCCAGGATTGGCGGGGCCAGTACAATGAGCAGTTCTTC
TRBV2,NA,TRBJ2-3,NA,CASSDPARPGADTQYF,TGTGCCAGCAGTGATCCGGCTCGTCCGGGGGCGGATACGCAGTATTTT
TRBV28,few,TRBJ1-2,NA,CAISDTNYGYTF,TGTGCCATTTCTGACACGAACTATGGCTACACCTTC
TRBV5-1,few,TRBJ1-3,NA,CASSWDGNTIYF,TGCGCCAGCAGCTGGGATGGAAACACCATATATTTT
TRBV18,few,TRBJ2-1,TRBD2,CASSPPGLAGLDEQFF,TGTGCCAGCTCACCACCAGGGCTAGCGGGTTTGGATGAGCAGTTCTTC
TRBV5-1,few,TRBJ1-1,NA,CASSLMRGTNTEAFF,TGCGCCAGCAGCTTGATGAGGGGTACGAACACTGAAGCTTTCTTT
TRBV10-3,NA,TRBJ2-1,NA,CAIMGRSYNEQFF,TGTGCCATCATGGGCCGCTCCTACAATGAGCAGTTCTTC
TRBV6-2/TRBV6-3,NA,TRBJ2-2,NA,CASSQQAGELFF,TGTGCCAGCAGTCAACAGGCCGGGGAGCTGTTTTTT
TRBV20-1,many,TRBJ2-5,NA,CSARGSPSQRETQYF,TGCAGTGCTAGGGGAAGCCCGAGTCAGAGGGAGACCCAGTACTTC
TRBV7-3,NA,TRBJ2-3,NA,CASSSTSSNTQYF,TGTGCCAGCAGCTCGACTAGTTCGAATACGCAGTATTTT
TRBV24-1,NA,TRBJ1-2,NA,CATSEDGNYGYTF,TGTGCCACCAGTGAGGACGGAAACTATGGCTACACCTTC